These T cell receptor beta chains were read from a single sample in a study of identical twins. TCRdb called the 5' RACE reads again in MiXCR, with one record for every CDR3 protein. The data hold some 300,000 distinct CDR3 sequences, with over 9% observed a single time. The same data also contributed to another study, on yellow fever vaccine responses in identical twins.

Sequencing used CD8+ T cells sorted from blood. These receptors were collected from a woman between 18 and 29 years old in good health. The CDR3 runs from the conserved cysteine through the conserved F or W. D genes are given only for firm matches. The listing skips clone size in some rows; elsewhere it reads once, few, many or a size class.

j_gene: TRBJ2-3
v_gene: TRBV20-1
d_gene: TRBD2
abundance: few
CDR3nt: TGCAGTGCTAGTCAATACGCTAGCGGGAGGCTAACATACACAGATACGCAGTATTTT
CDR3aa: CSASQYASGRLTYTDTQYF

j_gene: TRBJ2-1
v_gene: TRBV2
d_gene: TRBD2
abundance: .
CDR3nt: TGTGCCAGCACCCCTCGACTAGCGGAGTACAATGAGCAGTTCTTC
CDR3aa: CASTPRLAEYNEQFF

j_gene: TRBJ1-5
v_gene: TRBV4-1
d_gene: .
abundance: .
CDR3nt: TGCGCCAGCAGCCAAGTCGTGGGCCAGCCCCAGCATTTT
CDR3aa: CASSQVVGQPQHF

j_gene: TRBJ2-7
v_gene: TRBV3-1
d_gene: .
abundance: .
CDR3nt: TGTGCCACCAGCCAAGAGGTGGATATCGCCTACGAGCAGTACTTC
CDR3aa: CATSQEVDIAYEQYF

j_gene: TRBJ1-2
v_gene: TRBV5-1
d_gene: .
abundance: few
CDR3nt: TGCGCCAGCAGCCCCTCCGGAGGGGACTATGGCTACACCTTC
CDR3aa: CASSPSGGDYGYTF

j_gene: TRBJ1-6
v_gene: TRBV4-1
d_gene: .
abundance: few
CDR3nt: TGCGCCAGCAGCCAAGACAGGGTGGGTTCACCCCTCCACTTT
CDR3aa: CASSQDRVGSPLHF

j_gene: TRBJ1-4
v_gene: TRBV5-1
d_gene: .
abundance: many
CDR3nt: TGCGCCAGCAGCTTGGGCGGGGAGCCTAATGAAAAACTGTTTTTT
CDR3aa: CASSLGGEPNEKLFF

j_gene: TRBJ2-5
v_gene: TRBV15
d_gene: TRBD1
abundance: .
CDR3nt: TGTGCCACCAGCCTAGGACAGGAAGTCCAAGAGACCCAGTACTTC
CDR3aa: CATSLGQEVQETQYF

j_gene: TRBJ1-2
v_gene: TRBV7-2
d_gene: TRBD1
abundance: .
CDR3nt: TGTGCCAGCAGCTCCCATGGGGACAGGATTAACTATGGCTACACCTTC
CDR3aa: CASSSHGDRINYGYTF

j_gene: TRBJ2-1
v_gene: TRBV7-2
d_gene: TRBD2
abundance: many
CDR3nt: TGTTCCATTGGGACTAGCGGGGGTGACAATGAGCAGTTCTTC
CDR3aa: CSIGTSGGDNEQFF

j_gene: TRBJ1-1
v_gene: TRBV27
d_gene: .
abundance: .
CDR3nt: TGTGCCAGCACGGGTATGAACACTGAAGCTTTCTTT
CDR3aa: CASTGMNTEAFF

j_gene: TRBJ1-3
v_gene: TRBV20-1
d_gene: .
abundance: .
CDR3nt: TGCAGTGCTAGAGATTCTGGAAACACCATATATTTT
CDR3aa: CSARDSGNTIYF

j_gene: TRBJ2-1
v_gene: TRBV29-1
d_gene: TRBD2
abundance: few
CDR3nt: TGCAGCGTTGGGGGGGGTGAGCAGTTCTTC
CDR3aa: CSVGGGEQFF

j_gene: TRBJ2-1
v_gene: TRBV10-3
d_gene: TRBD2
abundance: few
CDR3nt: TGTGCCATCAGGGATGGTTTGGGACTAGCGGGAGTCTACAATGAGCAGTTCTTC
CDR3aa: CAIRDGLGLAGVYNEQFF

j_gene: TRBJ2-7
v_gene: TRBV4-1
d_gene: TRBD2
abundance: .
CDR3nt: TGCGCCAGCAGCCAAGTAGGGGTAGCGGGAGGGAAGCACGAGCAGTACTTC
CDR3aa: CASSQVGVAGGKHEQYF

j_gene: TRBJ1-4
v_gene: TRBV20-1
d_gene: .
abundance: few
CDR3nt: TGCAGTGCTGGGCGGCTTCGGTTGGAGAGTAATGAAAAACTGTTTTTT
CDR3aa: CSAGRLRLESNEKLFF

j_gene: TRBJ2-1
v_gene: TRBV7-3
d_gene: TRBD2
abundance: few
CDR3nt: TGTGCCAGCAGCCTAAGGCCTAGCGGGAGTTCTAGAGTCTACAATGAGCAGTTCTTC
CDR3aa: CASSLRPSGSSRVYNEQFF

j_gene: TRBJ2-7
v_gene: TRBV27
d_gene: TRBD2
abundance: .
CDR3nt: TGTGCCAGCAATCCAGCGGGAGTACGCGAGCAGTACTTC
CDR3aa: CASNPAGVREQYF

j_gene: TRBJ2-7
v_gene: TRBV7-8
d_gene: TRBD1
abundance: few
CDR3nt: TGTGCCAGCAGCTTGTATGAGGGACAGGGATTGATCGAGCAGTACTTC
CDR3aa: CASSLYEGQGLIEQYF

j_gene: TRBJ2-7
v_gene: TRBV27
d_gene: TRBD2
abundance: few
CDR3nt: TGTGCCAGCAGTTTAGTCGCTAGCGGCTACTACGAGCAGTACTTC
CDR3aa: CASSLVASGYYEQYF

j_gene: TRBJ2-7
v_gene: TRBV5-8
d_gene: .
abundance: few
CDR3nt: TGTGCCAGCAGCTTGGTGGTCTCCTACGAGCAGTACTTC
CDR3aa: CASSLVVSYEQYF

j_gene: TRBJ2-5
v_gene: TRBV25-1
d_gene: .
abundance: few
CDR3nt: TGTGCCACTCAACTATACTCTCAAGAGACCCAGTACTTC
CDR3aa: CATQLYSQETQYF

j_gene: TRBJ2-1
v_gene: TRBV10-3
d_gene: .
abundance: .
CDR3nt: TGTGCCATCAGTGAGACAGCTTACAATGAGCAGTTCTTC
CDR3aa: CAISETAYNEQFF

j_gene: TRBJ2-3
v_gene: TRBV28
d_gene: TRBD1
abundance: .
CDR3nt: TGTGCCAGCAGTTTAACCGGGACAGGAGTCTATACGATGGAAGCTTATACGCAGTATTTT
CDR3aa: CASSLTGTGVYTMEAYTQYF

j_gene: TRBJ2-1
v_gene: TRBV28
d_gene: .
abundance: .
CDR3nt: TGTGCCAGCAGTATAAGTTGGGAGAGTGAGCAGTTCTTC
CDR3aa: CASSISWESEQFF

j_gene: TRBJ2-5
v_gene: TRBV4-1
d_gene: .
abundance: .
CDR3nt: TGCGCCAGCAGCCCGGAGTTTACGAAGCGAGAGACCCAGTACTTC
CDR3aa: CASSPEFTKRETQYF

j_gene: TRBJ2-1
v_gene: TRBV4-1
d_gene: TRBD2
abundance: many
CDR3nt: TGCGCCAGCAGCCTTACCACCATTAGCGGGAGCTCCTACAATGAGCAGTTCTTC
CDR3aa: CASSLTTISGSSYNEQFF

j_gene: TRBJ1-2
v_gene: TRBV20-1
d_gene: .
abundance: .
CDR3nt: TGCAGTGCTAGAGATGGACCCTCCAACATTCCCACCAATTTTAACTATGGCTACACCTTC
CDR3aa: CSARDGPSNIPTNFNYGYTF

j_gene: TRBJ2-1
v_gene: TRBV27
d_gene: TRBD2
abundance: few
CDR3nt: TGTGCCAGCAGTCCCCCGGGACTAGCGCAACTAAATGAGCAGTTCTTC
CDR3aa: CASSPPGLAQLNEQFF

j_gene: TRBJ2-3
v_gene: TRBV4-1
d_gene: .
abundance: .
CDR3nt: TGCGCCAGCAGCCAAGAGATGGCCCCAACCACAGATACGCAGTATTTT
CDR3aa: CASSQEMAPTTDTQYF